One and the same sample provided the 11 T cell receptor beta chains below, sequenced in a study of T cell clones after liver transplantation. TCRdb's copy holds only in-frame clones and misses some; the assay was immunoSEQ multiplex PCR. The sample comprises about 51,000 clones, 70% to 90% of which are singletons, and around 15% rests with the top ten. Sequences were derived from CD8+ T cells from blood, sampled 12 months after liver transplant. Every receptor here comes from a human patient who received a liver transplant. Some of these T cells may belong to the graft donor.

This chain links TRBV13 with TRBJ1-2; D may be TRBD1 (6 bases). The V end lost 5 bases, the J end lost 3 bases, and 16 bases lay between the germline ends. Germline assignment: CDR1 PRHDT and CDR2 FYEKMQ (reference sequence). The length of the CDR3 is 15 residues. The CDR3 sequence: CASSEAQGFDYGYTF. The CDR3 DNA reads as TGTGCCAGCAGCGAAGCCCAGGGGTTTGACTATGGCTACACCTTC.

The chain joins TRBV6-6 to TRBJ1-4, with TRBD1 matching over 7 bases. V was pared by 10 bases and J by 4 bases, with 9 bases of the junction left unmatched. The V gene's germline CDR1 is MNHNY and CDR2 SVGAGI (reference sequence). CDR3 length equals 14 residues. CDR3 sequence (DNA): TGTGCCACCTCCTCCGGGACAGTTAATGAAAAACTGTTTTTT. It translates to CATSSGTVNEKLFF.

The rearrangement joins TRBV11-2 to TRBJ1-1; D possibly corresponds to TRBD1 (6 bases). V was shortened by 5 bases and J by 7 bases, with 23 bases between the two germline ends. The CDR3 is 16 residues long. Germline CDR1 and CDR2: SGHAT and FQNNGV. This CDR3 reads CASSLGGVGQKNEAFF. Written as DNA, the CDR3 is TGTGCCAGCAGCCTAGGCGGTGTCGGACAGAAGAATGAAGCTTTCTTT.

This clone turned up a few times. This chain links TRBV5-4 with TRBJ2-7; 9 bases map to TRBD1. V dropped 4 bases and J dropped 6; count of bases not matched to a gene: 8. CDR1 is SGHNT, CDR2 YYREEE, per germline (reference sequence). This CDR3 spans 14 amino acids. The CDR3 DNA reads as TGTGCCAGCAGCCCCGACAGGGGGTATAGCGAGCAGTACTTC. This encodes CASSPDRGYSEQYF.

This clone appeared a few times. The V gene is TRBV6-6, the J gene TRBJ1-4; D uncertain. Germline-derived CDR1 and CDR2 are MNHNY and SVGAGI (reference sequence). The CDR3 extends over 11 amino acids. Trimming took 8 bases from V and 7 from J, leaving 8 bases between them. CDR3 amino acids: CASGTVEKLFF. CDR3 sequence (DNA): TGTGCCAGCGGCACGGTTGAAAAACTGTTTTTT.

CDR3 residues: CASSLMGQANEKLFF. The DNA for the CDR3 is TGTGCCAGTAGTTTAATGGGACAGGCTAATGAAAAACTGTTTTTT. This chain connects TRBV19 to TRBJ1-4; TRBD1 matches at 8 bases. The V and J ends lost 5 bases and 3 bases, in that order; junction bases with no gene match: 5. The germline CDR1 and CDR2 sequences are LNHDA and SQIVND (reference sequence). The CDR3 spans 15 residues.

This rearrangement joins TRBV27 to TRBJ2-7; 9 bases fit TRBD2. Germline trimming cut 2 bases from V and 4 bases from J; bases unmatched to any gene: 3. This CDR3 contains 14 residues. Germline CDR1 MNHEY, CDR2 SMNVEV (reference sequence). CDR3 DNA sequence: TGTGCCAGCAGTTTAGGCGGGAGGGCTTACGAGCAGTACTTC. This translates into CASSLGGRAYEQYF.

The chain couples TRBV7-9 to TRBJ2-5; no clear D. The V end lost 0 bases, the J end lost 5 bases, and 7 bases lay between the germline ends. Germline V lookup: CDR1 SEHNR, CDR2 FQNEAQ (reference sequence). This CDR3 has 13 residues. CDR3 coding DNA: TGTGCCAGCAGCTTAGCAGAGAGGGAGACCCAGTACTTC. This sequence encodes CASSLAERETQYF.

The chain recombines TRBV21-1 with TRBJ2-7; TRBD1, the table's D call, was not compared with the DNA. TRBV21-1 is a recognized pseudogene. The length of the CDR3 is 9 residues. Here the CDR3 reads CASSKGQLF. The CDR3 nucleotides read TGTGCCAGCAGCAAAGGACAACTCTTC.

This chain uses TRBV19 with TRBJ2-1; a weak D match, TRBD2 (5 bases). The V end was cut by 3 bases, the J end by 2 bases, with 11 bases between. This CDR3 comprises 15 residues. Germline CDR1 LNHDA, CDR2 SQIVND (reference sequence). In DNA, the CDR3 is TGTGCCAGTAGTATGTCGGGGTGGCCCTACAATGAGCAGTTCTTC. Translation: CASSMSGWPYNEQFF.

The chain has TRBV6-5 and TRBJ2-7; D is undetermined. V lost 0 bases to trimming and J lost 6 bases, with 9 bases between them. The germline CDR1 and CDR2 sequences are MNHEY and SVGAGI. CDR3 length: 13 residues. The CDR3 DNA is TGTGCCAGCAGTTACTCGATTAATGCCGAGCAGTACTTC. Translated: CASSYSINAEQYF.